This record looks at one T cell receptor beta chain sequence and its context. Its binding antigen is unknown. Per-base qualities were not stored, and no clone one base away is much larger. The data stem from a study of follicular helper T cells after annual influenza vaccination listed by TCRdb under 2017. In terms of the full investigation: After each seasonal influenza vaccination, blood was collected on days 0, 7 and 28. One week after vaccination, a second recruited cohort of 11 to 12 subjects (Table S1) displayed a similar ICOS+CD38+ cTfh response. Multi-year samples were available for six subjects, with four spanning two vaccination seasons and two spanning three seasons. The 2015 samples were processed right after collection, while the 2013-2014 samples were cryopreserved. To study recall of cTfh clones, some subjects were followed across successive annual vaccinations spanning the 2013-2014, 2014-2015 and 2015-2016 seasons. What the work shows at the level of the full study, not this receptor alone: Successive annual vaccinations recalled a recurring oligoclonal ICOS+CD38+ cTfh response that included tetramer and AIM influenza-specific clonotypes. In evaluating whether influenza clones were enriched, the possibility that the far larger non-cTfh compartments were undersampled could not be ruled out. Because only roughly 10-20% of the analyzed cells gave productive TCRB sequences, there was no way to sample rare clonotypes. ICOS+CD38+ cTfh clonality correlated with the frequency of that population, and its change correlated with the change in circulating plasmablast frequency. Day 7 ICOS+CD38+ clones were most often found later in ICOS-CD38- cTfh, suggesting that subset may serve as a memory reservoir.

Library generation was performed with the immunoSEQ multiplex PCR assay. Adaptive Biotechnologies carried out TCRB amplification, library preparation, sequencing and preliminary bioinformatics at Survey level resolution. The original pipeline was this. Clonality was calculated in R as 1 minus normalized Shannon entropy, and the Gini index was computed with the R package ineq. To get the overlap score, the summed counts of shared sequences were divided by the total counts of all sequences in both of the compared samples. Fisher's exact test, with an assumed theoretical repertoire of 10^7 TCRB sequences, was used to assess the significance of shared clonotypes. TCRdb took over this immuneACCESS table, retaining in-frame rearrangements with V and J assigned. Such tables are incomplete; in checked studies, under half of the missing clones stem from an unresolved V gene, and the remainder is unexplained. V and J calls and clone size follow that table, whereas D and trimming were derived from the DNA. Across this sample there are around 13,000 clones, with under 80% seen only once. The ten largest clones add up to 0.4% to 0.55% of the sample.

The sample's time point label, decoded: 2014-2015 season, pre-vaccination. TCRB sequencing was used to follow sorted CD4 subsets from the blood of adults before and after they were given the seasonal inactivated influenza vaccine (Fluvarix). To be eligible, subjects had to live in the community and must not have received influenza vaccine in the previous 6 months. Reasons for exclusion included contraindications to influenza vaccine, substance abuse, HIV/AIDS, active malignancy, immunomodulatory medication, and active illness such as respiratory infection. At each time point, about 40 to 100 mL of blood was collected. Either Ficoll-Paque PLUS or SepMate separation was used to isolate PBMC. As a comparison non-Tfh subset, CXCR5- memory CD4 T cells were sorted. Before DNA extraction, cell subsets were sorted from PBMC on a BD FACS Aria. The TCR sequence derives from an adult who received the influenza vaccine. This specimen consisted of CXCR5- memory CD4+ T cells sorted from blood, obtained on the day of influenza vaccination. The cell subset or site label here, explained by the study, means: CXCR5- memory CD4 T cells.

Read as DNA, the sequence is TGTGCCAGCAGCGGGCGGACAGGGCATATTGTAGCTTTCTTT. Translated, this gives CASSGRTGHIVAFF. The V and J genes are TRBV7-8 and TRBJ1-1; the central 8 bases match TRBD1. Reading the germline V gene gives CDR1 SGHVS and CDR2 FQNEAQ. The CDR3 has 14 amino acids, counting the end cysteine and phenylalanine. CDR3 DNA is the only sequence kept; it has 42 bases, read in frame from the first base. V and J are trimmed by 5 bases and 10 bases, and the gene matches miss 12 bases of the junction.